This TCR beta chain was identified during a study of blood T cell repertoires in COVID-19. Across the whole study: The United States, Italy and Spain supplied acute and convalescent COVID-19 samples. Nucleic acid was either cDNA or gDNA, and it came from T cells, B-cell-depleted T cells, or PBMCs.

This CDR3 is 14 amino acids long. The V gene end was trimmed by 3 bases and the J gene end by 6 bases; junction bases not matched to a gene: 3. Germline-derived CDR1 and CDR2 are LGHNA and YSLEER. Original processing notes: Nucleated cell number was recorded as an estimate derived from reference gene primer amplification. Libraries were prepared by immunoSEQ multiplex PCR; TCRdb keeps only in-frame clonotypes and omits some of them. The V and J calls and clone size come from that table; D and trimming were worked out from the DNA. Found here are 150,000 to 200,000 clones, more than 75% of them singletons; the top ten hold 4% to 5%.

Sequencing was performed on peripheral blood. The chain carries TRBV4-3 and TRBJ2-4, with 9 positions matching TRBD2. The sequence came from a human donor in a cohort sampled during active COVID-19. The CDR3 spells CASSQREGANIQYF. In nucleotides, the CDR3 is TGCGCCAGCAGCCAGCGGGAGGGGGCAAACATTCAGTACTTC.